Shown below are 3 T cell receptor gamma chains from a single sample sequenced in a study of gammadelta T cells in human blood. TCRdb redid the clone calls on the RT-PCR reads with CATT. The sample consists of approximately 500 gamma-chain clones, about 5% of them appearing once. Sequencing was carried out using Vgamma9Vdelta2 gamma-delta T cells from fetal blood. The source is a human fetus.

This clone was seen only a few times. The chain is built from TRGV9 and TRGJP. This CDR3 spans 16 amino acids. From germline, CDR1 is GITISATS and CDR2 ISYDGTV (reference sequence). The junction had 7 bases not matched to a gene; V was cut back by 4 bases and J by 7 bases. Here the CDR3 DNA reads TGTGCCTTGTGGGAACTCGACGAGTTGGGCAAAAAAATCAAGGTATTT. Translating gives CALWELDELGKKIKVF.

As for this clone: The protein held in TCRdb is that of a much larger clone and does not match this DNA's translation at residue 3, likely because of a read error; the protein shown is translated from the DNA. The rearrangement links TRGV9 to TRGJP. The CDR3 covers 16 residues. The germline gives CDR1 GITISATS, CDR2 ISYDGTV (reference sequence). The DNA for the CDR3 is TGTGCCTCGTGGGAGGTGCAAGAGTTGGGCAAAAAAATCAAGGTATTT. Translation: CASWEVQELGKKIKVF.

This clone is labeled medium-sized. The V call is TRGV10, the J call TRGJP1. TRGV10 is reported as an ORF; its role is uncertain. Unmatched junction bases numbered 3, after V lost 11 bases and J lost 2 bases. This CDR3 has 12 residues. The CDR3 protein is CAARTTGWFKIF. The DNA for the CDR3 is TGTGCTGCGCGGACCACTGGTTGGTTCAAGATATTT.